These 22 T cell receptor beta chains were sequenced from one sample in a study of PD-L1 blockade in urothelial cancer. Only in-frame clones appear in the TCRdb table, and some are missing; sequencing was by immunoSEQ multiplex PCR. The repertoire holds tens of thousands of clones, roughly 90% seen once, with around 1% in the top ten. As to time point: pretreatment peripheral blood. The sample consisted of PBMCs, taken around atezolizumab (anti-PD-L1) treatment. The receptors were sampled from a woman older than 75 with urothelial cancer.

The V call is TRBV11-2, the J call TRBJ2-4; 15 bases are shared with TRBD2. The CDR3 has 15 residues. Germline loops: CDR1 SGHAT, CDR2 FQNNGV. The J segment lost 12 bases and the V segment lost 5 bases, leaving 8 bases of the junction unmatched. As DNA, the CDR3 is TGTGCCAGCAGCCCGGGACTAGCGGGAGGCATGGGTCAGTACTTC. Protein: CASSPGLAGGMGQYF.

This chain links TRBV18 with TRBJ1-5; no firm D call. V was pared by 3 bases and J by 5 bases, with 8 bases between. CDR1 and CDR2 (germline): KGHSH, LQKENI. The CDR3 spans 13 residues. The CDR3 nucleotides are TGTGCCAGCTCACCGCACATCTATCAGCCCCAGCATTTT. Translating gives CASSPHIYQPQHF. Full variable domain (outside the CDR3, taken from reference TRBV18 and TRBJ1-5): NAGVMQNPRHLVRRRGQEARLRCSPMKGHSHVYWYRQLPEEGLKFMVYLQKENIIDESGMPKERFSAEFPKEGPSILRIQQVVRGDSAAYFCASSPHIYQPQHFGDGTRLSIL.

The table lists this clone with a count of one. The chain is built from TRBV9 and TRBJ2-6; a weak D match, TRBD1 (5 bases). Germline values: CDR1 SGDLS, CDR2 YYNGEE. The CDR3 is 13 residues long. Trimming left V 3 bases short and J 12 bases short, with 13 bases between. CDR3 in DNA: TGTGCCAGCAGCGGAACGACAGCTAGCGTCCTGACTTTC. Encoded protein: CASSGTTASVLTF.

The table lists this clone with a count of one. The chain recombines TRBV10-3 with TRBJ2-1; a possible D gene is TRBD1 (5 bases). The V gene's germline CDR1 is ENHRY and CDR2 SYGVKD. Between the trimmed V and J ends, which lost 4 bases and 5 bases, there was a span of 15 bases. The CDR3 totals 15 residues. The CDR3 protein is CAISALSRQHNEQFF. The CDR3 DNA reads TGTGCCATCAGTGCCCTTTCCCGACAGCACAATGAGCAGTTCTTC.

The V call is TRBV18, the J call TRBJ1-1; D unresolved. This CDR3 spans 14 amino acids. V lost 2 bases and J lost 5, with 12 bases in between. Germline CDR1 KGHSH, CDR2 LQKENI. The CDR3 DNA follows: TGTGCCAGCTCACCAGTAGGAAGAGGGACTGAAGCTTTCTTT. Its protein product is CASSPVGRGTEAFF.

The CDR3: CASSFDRLNTGELFF. In nucleotides, the CDR3 is TGTGCCAGCAGTTTCGACAGGCTAAACACCGGGGAGCTGTTTTTT. This chain uses TRBV27 with TRBJ2-2; possible D gene TRBD1, 6 bases. CDR3 length: 15 residues. V lost 3 bases to trimming and J lost 2 bases, with 10 bases between them. CDR1 and CDR2 (germline): MNHEY, SMNVEV (reference sequence).

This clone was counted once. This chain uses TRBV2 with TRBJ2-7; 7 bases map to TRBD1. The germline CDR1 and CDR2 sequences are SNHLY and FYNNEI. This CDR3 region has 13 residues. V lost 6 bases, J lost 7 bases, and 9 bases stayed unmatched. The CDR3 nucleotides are TGTGCCAGCAGCTGGGACAGTTTCAGGGAGCAGTACTTC. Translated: CASSWDSFREQYF.

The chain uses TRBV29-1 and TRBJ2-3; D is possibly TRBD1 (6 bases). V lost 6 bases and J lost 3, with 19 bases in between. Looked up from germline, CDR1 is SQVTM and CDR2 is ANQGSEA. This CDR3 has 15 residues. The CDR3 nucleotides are TGCAGCGTCACCGGGACAAACAGTATAACAGATACGCAGTATTTT. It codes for CSVTGTNSITDTQYF.

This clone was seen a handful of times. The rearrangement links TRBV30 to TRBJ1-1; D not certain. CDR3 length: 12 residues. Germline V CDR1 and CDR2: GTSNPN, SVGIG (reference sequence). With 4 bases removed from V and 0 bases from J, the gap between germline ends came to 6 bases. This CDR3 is CAWTGMNTEAFF. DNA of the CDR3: TGTGCCTGGACCGGGATGAACACTGAAGCTTTCTTT.

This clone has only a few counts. The CDR3 region has the DNA TGTGCCAGCACCCCCCGCCCGAGCGAAGCTTTCTTT. This sequence encodes CASTPRPSEAFF. This chain joins TRBV6-1 and TRBJ1-1; D remains ambiguous. CDR3 length: 12 amino acids. Germline V gene lookup returns CDR1 MNHNS and CDR2 SASEGT. V lost 7 bases to trimming and J lost 8 bases, with 14 bases between them.

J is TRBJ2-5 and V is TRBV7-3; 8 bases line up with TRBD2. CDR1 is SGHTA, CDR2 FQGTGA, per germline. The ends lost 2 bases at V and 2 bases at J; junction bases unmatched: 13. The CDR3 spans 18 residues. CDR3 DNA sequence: TGTGCCAGCAGCTTATATCGGGGTAGGGGGACTAGACAAGAGACCCAGTACTTC. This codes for CASSLYRGRGTRQETQYF.

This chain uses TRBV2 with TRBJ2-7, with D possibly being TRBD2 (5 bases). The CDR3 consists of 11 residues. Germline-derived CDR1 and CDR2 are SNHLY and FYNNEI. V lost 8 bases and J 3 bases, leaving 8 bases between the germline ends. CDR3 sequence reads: CASRDLYEQYF. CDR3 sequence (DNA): TGTGCCAGCCGGGATCTCTACGAGCAGTACTTC.

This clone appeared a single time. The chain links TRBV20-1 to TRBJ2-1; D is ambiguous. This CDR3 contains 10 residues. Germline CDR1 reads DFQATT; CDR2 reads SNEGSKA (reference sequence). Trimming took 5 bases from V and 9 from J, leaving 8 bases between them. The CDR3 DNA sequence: TGCAGTGCTTTCAAGAGTGAGCAGTTCTTC. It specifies CSAFKSEQFF.

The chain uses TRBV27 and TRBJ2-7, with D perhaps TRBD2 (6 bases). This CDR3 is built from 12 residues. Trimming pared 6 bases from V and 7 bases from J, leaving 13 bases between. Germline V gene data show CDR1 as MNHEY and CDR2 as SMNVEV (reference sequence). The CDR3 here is CASSYLGGEQYF. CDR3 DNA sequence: TGTGCCAGCAGCTACCTCGGAGGGGAGCAGTACTTC.

The CDR3 DNA is TGTGCCAGCAGCCAAGAATGGGTCAGGGCTAACTATGGCTACACCTTC. Residues: CASSQEWVRANYGYTF. The V and J genes are TRBV4-2 and TRBJ1-2; the D gene is possibly TRBD1 (5 bases). Germline V gene data show CDR1 as LGHNA and CDR2 as YNFKEQ. The CDR3 has 16 amino acids. V lost 0 bases, J lost 0 bases, and 11 bases lay in between.

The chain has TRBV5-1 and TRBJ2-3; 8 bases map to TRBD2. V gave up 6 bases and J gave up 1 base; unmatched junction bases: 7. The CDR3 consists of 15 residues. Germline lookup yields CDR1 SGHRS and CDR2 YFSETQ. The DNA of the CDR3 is TGCGCCAGCACCCGGGAGGGCTTCGGCACAGATACGCAGTATTTT. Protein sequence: CASTREGFGTDTQYF. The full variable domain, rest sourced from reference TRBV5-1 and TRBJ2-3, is KAGVTQTPRYLIKTRGQQVTLSCSPISGHRSVSWYQQTPGQGLQFLFEYFSETQRNKGNFPGRFSGRQFSNSRSEMNVSTLELGDSALYLCASTREGFGTDTQYFGPGTRLTVL.

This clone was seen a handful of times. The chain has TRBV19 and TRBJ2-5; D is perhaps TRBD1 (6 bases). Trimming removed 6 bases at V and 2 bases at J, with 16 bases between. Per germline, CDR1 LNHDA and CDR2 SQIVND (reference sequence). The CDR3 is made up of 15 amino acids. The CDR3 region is CASSPHRDGQETQYF. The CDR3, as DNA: TGTGCCAGTAGCCCTCACAGGGACGGGCAAGAGACCCAGTACTTC.

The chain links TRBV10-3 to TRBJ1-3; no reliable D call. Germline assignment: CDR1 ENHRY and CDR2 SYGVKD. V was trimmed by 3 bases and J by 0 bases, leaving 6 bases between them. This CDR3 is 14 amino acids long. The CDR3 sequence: CAISDGVSGNTIYF. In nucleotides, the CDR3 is TGTGCCATCAGTGACGGGGTCTCTGGAAACACCATATATTTT.

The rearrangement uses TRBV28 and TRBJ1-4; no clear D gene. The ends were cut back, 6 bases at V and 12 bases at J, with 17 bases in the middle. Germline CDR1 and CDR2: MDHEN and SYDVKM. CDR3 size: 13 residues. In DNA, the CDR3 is TGTGCCAGCAGCCTCCGCCAGGTGAGGGAACTGTTTTTT. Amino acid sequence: CASSLRQVRELFF. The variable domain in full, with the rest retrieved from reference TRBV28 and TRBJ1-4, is DVKVTQSSRYLVKRTGEKVFLECVQDMDHENMFWYRQDPGLGLRLIYFSYDVKMKEKGDIPEGYSVSREKKERFSLILESASTNQTSMYLCASSLRQVRELFFGSGTQLSVL.

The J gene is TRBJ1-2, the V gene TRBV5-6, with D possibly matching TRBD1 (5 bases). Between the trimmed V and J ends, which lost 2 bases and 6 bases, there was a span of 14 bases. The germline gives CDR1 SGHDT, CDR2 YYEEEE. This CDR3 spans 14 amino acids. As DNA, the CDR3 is TGTGCCAGCAGCTTTGGGCAGGGTAGTCATGGCTACACCTTC. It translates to CASSFGQGSHGYTF.

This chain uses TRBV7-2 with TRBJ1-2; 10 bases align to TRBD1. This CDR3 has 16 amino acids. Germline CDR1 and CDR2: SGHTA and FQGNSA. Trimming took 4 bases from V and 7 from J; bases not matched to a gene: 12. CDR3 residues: CASSYRPGTGVGGYTF. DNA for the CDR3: TGTGCCAGCAGCTACCGTCCCGGGACAGGGGTCGGTGGCTACACCTTC.

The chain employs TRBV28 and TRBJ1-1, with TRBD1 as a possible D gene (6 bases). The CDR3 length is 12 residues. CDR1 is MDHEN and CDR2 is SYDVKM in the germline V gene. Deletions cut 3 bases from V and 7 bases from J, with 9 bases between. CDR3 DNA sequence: TGTGCCAGCAGTTTGGGGGCCCGTGAAGCTTTCTTT. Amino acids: CASSLGAREAFF. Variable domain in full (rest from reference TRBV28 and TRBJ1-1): DVKVTQSSRYLVKRTGEKVFLECVQDMDHENMFWYRQDPGLGLRLIYFSYDVKMKEKGDIPEGYSVSREKKERFSLILESASTNQTSMYLCASSLGAREAFFGQGTRLTVV.